These T cell receptor beta chains were read from a single sample in a study of blood T cell repertoires in COVID-19. Sequenced by immunoSEQ multiplex PCR; TCRdb stores in-frame clones only, minus some. The sample has about 100,000 clones, 80% to 95% seen once; the top ten hold 5.7%. The sequenced sample consisted of peripheral blood. These receptor sequences come from a man between 65 and 80 years old with acute or convalescent COVID-19. CDR3s include the opening cysteine and the closing phenylalanine or tryptophan. Each record gives: J gene, D gene, V gene, clone size, CDR3 protein, CDR3 DNA. D genes are given only for firm matches. Part of the rows lack a size; the others show once, few, many or a class for expanded clones.

>TRBJ2-1|TRBD2|TRBV4-3|.
CASSQGLAGGGQNEQFF
TGCGCCAGCAGCCAGGGACTAGCGGGAGGTGGGCAAAATGAGCAGTTCTTC
>TRBJ2-7|TRBD2|TRBV12-5|.
CASGLVRLAGFSYEQYF
TGTGCTAGTGGTTTGGTACGTCTAGCGGGGTTCTCCTACGAGCAGTACTTC
>TRBJ1-4|TRBD1|TRBV3-1/TRBV3-2|.
CASSANRGAEKLFF
TGTGCCAGCAGTGCAAACAGGGGGGCGGAAAAACTGTTTTTT
>TRBJ2-1|.|TRBV4-1|.
CASSQGGLVNEQFF
TGCGCCAGCAGCCAAGGCGGTTTGGTTAATGAGCAGTTCTTC
>TRBJ1-1|.|TRBV11-2|.
CASSLGLYTEAFF
TGTGCCAGCAGCTTGGGGCTCTACACTGAAGCTTTCTTT
>TRBJ2-7|TRBD2|TRBV5-6|.
CASSPQWTSGAYEQYF
TGTGCCAGCAGCCCCCAATGGACTAGCGGGGCCTACGAGCAGTACTTC
>TRBJ1-2|.|TRBV5-5|.
CASSLGLRFNYGYTF
TGTGCCAGCAGCTTGGGCTTGAGGTTCAACTATGGCTACACCTTC
>TRBJ1-5|.|TRBV12-2|.
CASRFKTGSQPQHF
TGTGCAAGTCGCTTTAAGACAGGGTCTCAGCCCCAGCATTTT
>TRBJ1-3|TRBD1|TRBV6-5|.
CASSYSRTGTGNTIYF
TGTGCCAGCAGTTACTCCCGGACAGGGACGGGAAACACCATATATTTT
>TRBJ1-2|.|TRBV5-1|.
CASSLAGGANGYTF
TGCGCCAGCAGCTTGGCGGGGGGCGCGAACGGCTACACCTTC
>TRBJ2-7|TRBD1|TRBV5-1|once
CASSPGQGVHEQYF
TGCGCCAGCAGCCCCGGACAGGGAGTCCACGAGCAGTACTTC
>TRBJ1-1|.|TRBV3-1/TRBV3-2|.
CASSQRGGTEAFF
TGTGCCAGCAGCCAAAGGGGCGGCACTGAAGCTTTCTTT
>TRBJ2-7|.|TRBV5-6|.
CASSRRGASYEQYF
TGTGCCAGCAGCAGACGGGGGGCCTCCTACGAGCAGTACTTC
>TRBJ1-1|TRBD1|TRBV19|.
CASSLGTGGYTEAFF
TGTGCCAGTAGTCTCGGGACAGGGGGCTACACTGAAGCTTTCTTT
>TRBJ2-2|TRBD2|TRBV24-1|.
CATSGEAGANTGELFF
TGTGCCACCAGTGGCGAGGCGGGGGCGAACACCGGGGAGCTGTTTTTT
>TRBJ1-2|.|TRBV28|.
CASSPRRAGYWHNYGYTF
TGTGCCAGCAGTCCCAGGCGGGCGGGGTATTGGCATAACTATGGCTACACCTTC
>TRBJ2-3|.|TRBV27|.
CASSPSLGGGKDTQYF
TGTGCCAGCAGTCCCTCTTTAGGGGGGGGGAAAGATACGCAGTATTTT